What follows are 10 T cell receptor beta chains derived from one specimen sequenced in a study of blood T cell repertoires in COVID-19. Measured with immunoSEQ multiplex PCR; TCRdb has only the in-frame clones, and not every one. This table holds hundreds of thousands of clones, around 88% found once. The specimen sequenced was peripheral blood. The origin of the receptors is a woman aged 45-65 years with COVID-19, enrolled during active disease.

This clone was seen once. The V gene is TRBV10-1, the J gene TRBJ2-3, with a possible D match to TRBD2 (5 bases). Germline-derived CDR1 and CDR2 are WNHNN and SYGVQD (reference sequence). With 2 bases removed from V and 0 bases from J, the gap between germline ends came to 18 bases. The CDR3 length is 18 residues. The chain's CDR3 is CASSERADYRPSTDTQYF. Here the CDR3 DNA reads TGCGCCAGCAGTGAGCGGGCCGACTACCGTCCTAGCACAGATACGCAGTATTTT.

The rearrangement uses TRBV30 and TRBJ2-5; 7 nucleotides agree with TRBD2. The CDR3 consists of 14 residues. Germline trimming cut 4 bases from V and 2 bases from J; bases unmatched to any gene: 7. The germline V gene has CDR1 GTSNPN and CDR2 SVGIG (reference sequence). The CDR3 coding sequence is TGTGCCTGGACTGGCGGGGGACCACAAGAGACCCAGTACTTC. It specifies CAWTGGGPQETQYF.

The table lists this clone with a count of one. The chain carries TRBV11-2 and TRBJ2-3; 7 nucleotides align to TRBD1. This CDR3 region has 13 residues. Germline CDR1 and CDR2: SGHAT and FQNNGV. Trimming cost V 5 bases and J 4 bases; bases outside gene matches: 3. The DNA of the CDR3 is TGTGCCAGCAGCGACAGGGATCCAGATACGCAGTATTTT. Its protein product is CASSDRDPDTQYF. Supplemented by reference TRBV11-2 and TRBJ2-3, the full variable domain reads EAGVAQSPRYKIIEKRQSVAFWCNPISGHATLYWYQQILGQGPKLLIQFQNNGVVDDSQLPKDRFSAERLKGVDSTLKIQPAKLEDSAVYLCASSDRDPDTQYFGPGTRLTVL.

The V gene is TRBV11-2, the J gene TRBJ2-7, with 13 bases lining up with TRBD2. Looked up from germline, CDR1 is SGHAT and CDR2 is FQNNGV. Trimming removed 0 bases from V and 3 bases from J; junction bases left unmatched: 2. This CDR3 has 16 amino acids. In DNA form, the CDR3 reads TGTGCCAGCAGCTTAGAAGGGACTAGCGGGATCTACGAGCAGTACTTC. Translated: CASSLEGTSGIYEQYF.

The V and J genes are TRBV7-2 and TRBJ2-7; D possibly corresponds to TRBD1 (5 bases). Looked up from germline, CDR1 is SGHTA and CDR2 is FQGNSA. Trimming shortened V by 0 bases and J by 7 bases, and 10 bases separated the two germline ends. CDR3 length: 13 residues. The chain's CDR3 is CASSLAGQREQYF. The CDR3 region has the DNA TGTGCCAGCAGCTTAGCGGGGCAGAGAGAGCAGTACTTC.

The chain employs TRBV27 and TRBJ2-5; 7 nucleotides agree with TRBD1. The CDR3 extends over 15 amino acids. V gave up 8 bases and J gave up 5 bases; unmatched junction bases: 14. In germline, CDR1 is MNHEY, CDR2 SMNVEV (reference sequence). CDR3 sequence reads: CASSFDREGRETQYF. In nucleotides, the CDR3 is TGTGCCAGCTCATTCGACAGGGAAGGAAGGGAGACCCAGTACTTC.

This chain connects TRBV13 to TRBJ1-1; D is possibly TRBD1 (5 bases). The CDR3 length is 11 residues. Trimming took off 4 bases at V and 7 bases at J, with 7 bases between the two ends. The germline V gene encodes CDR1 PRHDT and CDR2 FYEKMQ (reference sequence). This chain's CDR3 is CASSSGVEAFF. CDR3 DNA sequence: TGTGCCAGCAGCTCGGGGGTTGAAGCTTTCTTT. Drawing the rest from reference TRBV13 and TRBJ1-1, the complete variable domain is AAGVIQSPRHLIKEKRETATLKCYPIPRHDTVYWYQQGPGQDPQFLISFYEKMQSDKGSIPDRFSAQQFSDYHSELNMSSLELGDSALYFCASSSGVEAFFGQGTRLTVV.

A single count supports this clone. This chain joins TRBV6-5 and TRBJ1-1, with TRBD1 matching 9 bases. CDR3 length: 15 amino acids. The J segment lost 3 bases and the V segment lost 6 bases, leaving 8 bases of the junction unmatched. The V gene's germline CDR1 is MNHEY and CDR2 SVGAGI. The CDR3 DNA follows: TGTGCCAGCAGCACCGGGACAGGGATGGACACTGAAGCTTTCTTT. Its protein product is CASSTGTGMDTEAFF.

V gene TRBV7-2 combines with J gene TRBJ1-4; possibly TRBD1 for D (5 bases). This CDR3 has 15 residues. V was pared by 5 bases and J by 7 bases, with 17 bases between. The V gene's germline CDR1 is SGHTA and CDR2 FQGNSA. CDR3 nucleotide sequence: TGTGCCAGCAGCCTCCCAGGAGGGGCAACTGAAAAACTGTTTTTT. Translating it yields CASSLPGGATEKLFF.

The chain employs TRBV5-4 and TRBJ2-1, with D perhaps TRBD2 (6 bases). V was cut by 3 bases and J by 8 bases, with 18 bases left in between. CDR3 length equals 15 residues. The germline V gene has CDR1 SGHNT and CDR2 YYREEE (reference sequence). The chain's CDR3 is CASSSAGTPFDEQFF. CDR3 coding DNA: TGTGCCAGCAGCTCTGCGGGGACCCCGTTCGATGAGCAGTTCTTC.